The sequence of this TCR beta chain was determined in a study of blood T cells in healthy people across ages. This clonotype appeared a few times. The length of the CDR3 is 13 residues. Germline V gene data show CDR1 as SGHRS and CDR2 as YFSETQ. V gave up 0 bases and J gave up 9 bases, with 10 bases separating them. For the second PCR, which ran for roughly 7 to 11 cycles, a sample-barcoded 5' primer and a J-beta primer mix were used. TCRdb re-derived calls from the 5' RACE reads in MiXCR, one entry per CDR3 protein. Of 1.8 million or so distinct CDR3 sequences listed, 39% are singletons. The donors, all healthy, were Caucasians living in Russia, aged about 6 to 95.

The genes are TRBV5-1 and TRBJ2-1; D unclear. Sequenced input: blood. The origin of this receptor is a human donor in good health. The CDR3 is CASSLDVGGEQFF. The CDR3 DNA reads TGCGCCAGCAGCTTGGACGTAGGCGGTGAGCAGTTCTTC.